This T cell receptor beta chain emerged from a study of OX40 agonist ivuxolimab in advanced cancers. Study information: Six ivuxolimab dose levels, 0.01 to 10 mg/kg, were given intravenously every 2 weeks. Cancers in dose escalation were hepatocellular, melanoma, renal cell and head and neck.

Whole-study findings and limits: Among some nonresponders, normalized T-cell clonal expansion was also low.

The CDR3 length is 15 residues. The germline V gene encodes CDR1 SGHNT and CDR2 YENEEA. V was pared by 2 bases and J by 5 bases, with 6 bases of the junction left unmatched. Profiled with immunoSEQ multiplex PCR; TCRdb holds only in-frame clones, not every one. The sample contains 81,000 or so clones, around nine tenths of which appear only once. Concerning this clone itself: Its target is unknown.

The V call is TRBV11-3, the J call TRBJ2-5; TRBD2 matches at 9 bases. The receptor comes from an adult with an advanced solid tumor such as melanoma, head and neck, liver or kidney cancer. The specimen comprised CD4+ or CD8+ T cells sorted from blood, sampled in a trial of the OX40 agonist ivuxolimab. The DNA of the CDR3 is TGTGCCAGCAGCTTAACAGCGGGGGGAGTGGAGACCCAGTACTTC. Its translation is CASSLTAGGVETQYF.